This T cell receptor (beta chain) was found in a study of T cells in Graves' hyperthyroidism and ophthalmopathy. Study outcomes and limitations: Most clonotypes that expanded in the thyroid above 0.001 also showed up in blood.

The V and J ends lost 5 bases and 2 bases, in that order; junction bases with no gene match: 3. This CDR3 contains 13 residues. Germline V gives CDR1 DFQATT, CDR2 SNEGSKA (reference sequence). It was RNA transcripts that yielded the amplified TCR beta CDR3 regions. The primer set for the first-round RT-PCR of the TCR CDR3 was HTBI. In TCRdb, the multiplex PCR reads were re-called with MiXCR into one record per CDR3 protein. The sample contains approximately 610,000 distinct CDR3 sequences, around 15% of which appear only once. Clinicians diagnosed patients from clinical symptoms, serum thyroxine and TRAb, thyroid ultrasound and orbital computed tomography. This clonotype occurred many times. Its antigen is not known.

V and J are TRBV20-1 and TRBJ1-5; 7 bases are shared with TRBD1. Sequencing was done on a sample of blood. The clonotype comes from a woman aged 40 to 50 with Graves' ophthalmopathy. CDR3 in DNA: TGCAGTGCTTACAGGGGTGGCAATCAGCCCCAGCATTTT. Its translation: CSAYRGGNQPQHF.